This T cell receptor beta chain was profiled in a study of T cells after yellow fever vaccination. Findings of the study overall: Researchers noted that a small share of clonotypes showed up in both CD4 and CD8 compartments.

In germline, CDR1 is SGHVS, CDR2 FNYEAQ. The CDR3 has 16 amino acids. Trimming removed 4 bases at V and 3 bases at J, with 15 bases between. About this clonotype itself: The antigen is not known.

TCRdb called the 5' RACE reads again in MiXCR, with one record for every CDR3 protein. The table lists more than 450,000 distinct CDR3 sequences, 20% to 25% of them singletons. The source is a man between 18 and 29 years old who received the YFV17D yellow fever vaccine. The material was PBMCs, obtained more than 20 days after the first yellow fever vaccination. The chain carries TRBV7-6 and TRBJ2-2; the D is unclear. CDR3 sequence (DNA): TGTGCCAGCAGCTCGACGGACGCTACTTACACCGGGGAGCTGTTTTTT. Its translation is CASSSTDATYTGELFF.